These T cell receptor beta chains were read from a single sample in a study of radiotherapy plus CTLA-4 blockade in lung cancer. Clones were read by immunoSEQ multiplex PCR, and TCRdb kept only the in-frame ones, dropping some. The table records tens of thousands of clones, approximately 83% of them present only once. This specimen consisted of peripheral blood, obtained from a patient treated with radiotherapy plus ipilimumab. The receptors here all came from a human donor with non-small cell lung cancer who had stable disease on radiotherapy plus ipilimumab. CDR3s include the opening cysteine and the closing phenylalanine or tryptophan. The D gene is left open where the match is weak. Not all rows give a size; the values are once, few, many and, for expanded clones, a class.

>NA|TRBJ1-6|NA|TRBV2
TGTGCCAGCAGGCGGCAGGGCATTAATTCACCCCTCCACTTT
CASRRQGINSPLHF
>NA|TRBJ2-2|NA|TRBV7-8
TGTGCCAGCAGCTTTTCCGAGCTCAATACCGGGGAGCTGTTTTTT
CASSFSELNTGELFF
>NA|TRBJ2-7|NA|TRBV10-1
TGCGCCAGCAGTCAGACTAGTTTCGAGCAGTACTTC
CASSQTSFEQYF
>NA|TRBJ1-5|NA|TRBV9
TGTGCCAGCAGCGGGGGGGCAGGCAATCAGCCCCAGCATTTT
CASSGGAGNQPQHF
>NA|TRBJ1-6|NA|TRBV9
TGTGCCAGCACCTTCCGGGGTACCTATAATTCACCCCTCCACTTT
CASTFRGTYNSPLHF
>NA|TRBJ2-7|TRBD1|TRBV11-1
TGTGCCAGCAGCTTAGCCCCGGACAGGGGGTTCCCCTACGAGCAGTACTTC
CASSLAPDRGFPYEQYF
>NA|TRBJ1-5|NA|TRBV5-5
TGTGCCAGCAGCTTGAACAGGGTGTCAAGGCAGCCCCAGCATTTT
CASSLNRVSRQPQHF
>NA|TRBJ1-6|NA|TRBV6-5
TGTGCCAGCATTTATGGGAACAGGGAGGGTAATTCACCCCTCCACTTT
CASIYGNREGNSPLHF
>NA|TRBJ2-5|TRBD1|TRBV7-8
TGTGCCAGCAGCCCCTCCAGAGCGACAGGGGTAAGGGAGACCCAGTACTTC
CASSPSRATGVRETQYF
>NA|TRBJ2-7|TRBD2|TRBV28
TGTGCCAGCAGTCCGGGACTAGCTCCCTCCTACGAGCAGTACTTC
CASSPGLAPSYEQYF
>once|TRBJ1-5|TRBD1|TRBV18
TGTGCCAGCTCACCACCGGGACAGGGGGCGCGGGGAAGAAATCAGCCCCAGCATTTT
CASSPPGQGARGRNQPQHF
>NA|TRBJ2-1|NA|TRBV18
TGTGCCAGCTCACCACCGAATAAACCGGAAAATGAGCAGTTCTTC
CASSPPNKPENEQFF
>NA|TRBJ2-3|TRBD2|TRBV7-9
TGTGCCAGCAGCCCGGGACTAGCGGGGTTAGATACGCAGTATTTT
CASSPGLAGLDTQYF
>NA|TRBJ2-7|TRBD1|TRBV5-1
TGCGCCAGCAGCCTATCGGGACAGTCCTACGAGCAGTACTTC
CASSLSGQSYEQYF
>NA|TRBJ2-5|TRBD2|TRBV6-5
TGTGCCAGCAGTTACGGGACTAGCGGGGGAATGGCCCAGTACTTC
CASSYGTSGGMAQYF
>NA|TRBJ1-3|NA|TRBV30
TGTGCCTGGAGTTCCCTCCGGAAGGGAGACACCATATATTTT
CAWSSLRKGDTIYF
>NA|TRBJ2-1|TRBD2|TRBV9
TGTGCCAGCAGCGCACTTAGCGGGGGGGCCGTGTACAATGAGCAGTTCTTC
CASSALSGGAVYNEQFF
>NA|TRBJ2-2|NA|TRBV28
TGTGCCAGCAGTTTAATAGTACAGGATGATGACGGGGAGCTGTTTTTT
CASSLIVQDDDGELFF
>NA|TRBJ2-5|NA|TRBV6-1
TGTGCCAGCAGTGAACAGGACCAAGAGACCCAGTACTTC
CASSEQDQETQYF
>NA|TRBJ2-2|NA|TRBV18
TGTGCCAGCTCGCCCGTAGTCGCCGGGGAGCTGTTTTTT
CASSPVVAGELFF
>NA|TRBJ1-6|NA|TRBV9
TGTGCCAGCAGCGTAAAACAGGGCGATTCACCCCTCCACTTT
CASSVKQGDSPLHF
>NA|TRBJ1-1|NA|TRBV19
TGTGCCAGTAGTATAGAACCCCGACGGGGAGCTTTCTTT
CASSIEPRRGAFF
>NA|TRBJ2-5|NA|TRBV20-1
TGCAGTGCTGAGACGGAAGAAACCCAGTACTTC
CSAETEETQYF
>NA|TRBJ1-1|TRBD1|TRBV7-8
TGTGCCAGCAGCTTAGCTGGTGGACAGGCCGGGAACACTGAAGCTTTCTTT
CASSLAGGQAGNTEAFF
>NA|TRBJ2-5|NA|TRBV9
TGTGCCAGCAGCGTAGGGCCAATTCAAGAGACCCAGTACTTC
CASSVGPIQETQYF
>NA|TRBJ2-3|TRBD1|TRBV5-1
TGCGCCAGCAGCGAAACCGGGACAGGCCGCCCAGATACGCAGTATTTT
CASSETGTGRPDTQYF
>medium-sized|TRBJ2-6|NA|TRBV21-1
TGTGCCAGCATCCCAAGGGCCGGGACAGGGGAGGGGAGCTCTGGGGCCAACGTCCTGACTTTC
CASIPRAGTGEGSSGANVLTF
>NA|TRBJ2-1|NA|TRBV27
TGTGCCAGCAGTTTTTGGGGCAGGGAGCAGTTCTTC
CASSFWGREQFF
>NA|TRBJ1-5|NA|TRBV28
TGTGCCAGTCAGGGGACTAGCAATCAGCCCCAGCATTTT
CASQGTSNQPQHF
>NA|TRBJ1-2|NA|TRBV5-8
TGTGCCAGCAGCTTATCTCTTAGGACGGGAAACTATGGCTACACCTTC
CASSLSLRTGNYGYTF
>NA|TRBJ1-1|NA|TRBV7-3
TGTGCCAGCATGAACCCAGGGCAGAACACTGAAGCTTTCTTT
CASMNPGQNTEAFF